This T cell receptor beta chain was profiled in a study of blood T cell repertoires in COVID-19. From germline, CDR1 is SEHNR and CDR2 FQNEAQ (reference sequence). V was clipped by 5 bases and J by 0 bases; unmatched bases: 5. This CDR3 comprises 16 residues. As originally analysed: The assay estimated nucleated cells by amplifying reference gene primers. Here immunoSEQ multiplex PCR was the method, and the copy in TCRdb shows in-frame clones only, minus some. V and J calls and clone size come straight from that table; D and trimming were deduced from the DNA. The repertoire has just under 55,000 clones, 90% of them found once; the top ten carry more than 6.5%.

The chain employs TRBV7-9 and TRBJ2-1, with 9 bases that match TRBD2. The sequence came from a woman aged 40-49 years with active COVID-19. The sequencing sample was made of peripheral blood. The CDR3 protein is CASSPRSGGSYNEQFF. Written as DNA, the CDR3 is TGTGCCAGCAGCCCCCGTAGCGGGGGCTCCTACAATGAGCAGTTCTTC.